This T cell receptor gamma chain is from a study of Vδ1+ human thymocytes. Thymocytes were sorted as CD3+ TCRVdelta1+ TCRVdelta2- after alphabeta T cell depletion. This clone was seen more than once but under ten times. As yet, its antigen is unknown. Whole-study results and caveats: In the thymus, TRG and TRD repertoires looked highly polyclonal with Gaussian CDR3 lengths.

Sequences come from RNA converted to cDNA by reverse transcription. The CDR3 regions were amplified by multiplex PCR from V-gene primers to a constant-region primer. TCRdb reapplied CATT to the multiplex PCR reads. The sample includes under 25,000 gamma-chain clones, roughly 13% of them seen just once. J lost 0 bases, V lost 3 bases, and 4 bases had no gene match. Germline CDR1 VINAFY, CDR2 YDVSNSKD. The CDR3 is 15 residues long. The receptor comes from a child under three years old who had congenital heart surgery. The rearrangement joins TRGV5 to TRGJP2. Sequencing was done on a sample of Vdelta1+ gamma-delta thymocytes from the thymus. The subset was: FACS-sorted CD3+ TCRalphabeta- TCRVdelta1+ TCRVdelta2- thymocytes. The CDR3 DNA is TGTGCCACCTGGGACTTGTATAGTAGTGATTGGATCAAGACGTTT. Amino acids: CATWDLYSSDWIKTF.